The clone carrying this T cell receptor beta chain was recorded many times. This may come from a read error, since a much larger clone is one base off. Stability of Graves' hyperthyroidism was defined as absent ophthalmopathy progression within 18 months. Clinical symptoms, serum thyroxine and TRAb, thyroid ultrasound and orbital computed tomography together formed the diagnostic basis. The data originate from a study of T cells in Graves' hyperthyroidism and ophthalmopathy. The V gene's germline CDR1 is SQVTM and CDR2 ANQGSEA. The CDR3 length is 12 residues. Trimming took 4 bases from V and 11 from J; bases not matched to a gene: 9. The TCR beta CDR3 regions underwent amplification using RNA transcripts as the source. HTBI primers were used for first-round RT-PCR of the TCR CDR3. A single record per CDR3 protein comes from TCRdb applying MiXCR to the multiplex PCR reads. Altogether about 180,000 distinct CDR3 sequences are present, 17% being singletons, with the ten largest covering 25% to 35%.

The receptor comes from a woman aged 45-60 years with Graves' hyperthyroidism. The chain couples TRBV29-1 to TRBJ1-1; 8 positions agree with TRBD1. Sequencing was carried out using blood. The DNA for the CDR3 is TGCAGCGTTGGAGGACAGGGCATGAGGGCTTTCTTT. Protein: CSVGGQGMRAFF.